This T cell receptor beta chain derives from a study of blood T cells in healthy people across ages. This clonotype was seen repeatedly, ten times or more. The antigen remains unidentified. CDR1 SEHNR and CDR2 FQNEAQ come from the germline V gene (reference sequence). Germline trimming cut 5 bases from V and 5 bases from J; bases unmatched to any gene: 8. This CDR3 is 14 amino acids long. Study observations and caveats: In older individuals, TCR beta diversity per million T cells was lower, falling roughly linearly with age. Researchers judged that diversity estimates from one million T cells fell short of true values.

It was with a sample-barcoded 5' primer and a J-beta primer mix that a second PCR of roughly 6 to 12 cycles was run. Each cDNA molecule received a tag from a template-switch adaptor that had 12 random nucleotides. In TCRdb, the 5' RACE reads were re-called with MiXCR into one record per CDR3 protein. The sample has around 800,000 distinct CDR3 sequences, under 55% seen once; the top ten hold roughly 18%. RNA extraction gave at least 5 micrograms of total RNA per sample. The genes are TRBV7-9 and TRBJ2-5; 7 nucleotides align to TRBD1. The sample taken for sequencing was blood. The clonotype originates from a man aged 55 to 70 in good health. CDR3 amino acids: CASSRSGGGETQYF. For the CDR3, the DNA is TGTGCCAGCAGCCGGTCAGGGGGTGGGGAGACCCAGTACTTC. The whole variable domain, filled in from reference TRBV7-9 and TRBJ2-5, reads DTGVSQNPRHKITKRGQNVTFRCDPISEHNRLYWYRQTLGQGPEFLTYFQNEAQLEKSRLLSDRFSAERPKGSFSTLEIQRTEQGDSAMYLCASSRSGGGETQYFGPGTRLLVL.